The rows below give T cell receptor beta chains drawn from one sample of a study of blood T cell repertoires in COVID-19. Measured with immunoSEQ multiplex PCR; TCRdb has only the in-frame clones, and not every one. The sample records a few hundred thousand clones, 85% being singletons. The sequencing input was peripheral blood. The receptors were gathered from a young woman with acute or convalescent COVID-19. CDR3s include the opening cysteine and the closing phenylalanine or tryptophan. The D gene is left open where the match is weak. Not all rows give a size; the values are once, few, many and, for expanded clones, a class.

abundance	j_gene	v_gene	d_gene	CDR3aa	CDR3nt
NA	TRBJ2-1	TRBV27	TRBD2	CASSQGLAGALEQFF	TGTGCCAGCAGTCAGGGACTAGCGGGAGCTCTTGAGCAGTTCTTC
NA	TRBJ2-7	TRBV5-1	TRBD1	CASSSHATGAEQYF	TGCGCCAGCAGTTCTCATGCGACAGGGGCCGAGCAGTACTTC
NA	TRBJ2-5	TRBV24-1	NA	CATSDLGSGTHKETQYF	TGTGCCACCAGTGATTTGGGATCAGGGACACACAAAGAGACCCAGTACTTC
NA	TRBJ2-2	TRBV12-5	TRBD1	CASGPGQQTGELFF	TGTGCTAGTGGACCGGGACAGCAAACCGGGGAGCTGTTTTTT
NA	TRBJ2-1	TRBV15	TRBD2	CATSRRGLVGEQFF	TGTGCCACCAGCAGGAGAGGACTAGTTGGGGAGCAGTTCTTC
NA	TRBJ1-2	TRBV30	NA	CAWSAVQGHGYTF	TGTGCCTGGAGTGCTGTACAGGGTCATGGCTACACCTTC
few	TRBJ1-2	TRBV2	TRBD1	CASSLGQGTGYTF	TGTGCCAGCAGTCTCGGACAGGGGACTGGCTACACCTTC
once	TRBJ1-5	TRBV9	NA	CASSLQGLGNQPQHF	TGTGCCAGCAGTCTCCAGGGGTTGGGCAATCAGCCCCAGCATTTT
NA	TRBJ1-1	TRBV28	NA	CASSLSRGEAFF	TGTGCCAGCAGTCTGAGTCGGGGAGAAGCTTTCTTT
NA	TRBJ2-3	TRBV9	TRBD1	CASSPRQGSDTQYF	TGTGCCAGCAGCCCCAGACAGGGGTCGGATACGCAGTATTTT
NA	TRBJ2-3	TRBV7-6	TRBD2	CASSARLAGGDTQYF	TGTGCCAGCAGCGCCCGACTAGCGGGGGGAGATACGCAGTATTTT
NA	TRBJ2-2	TRBV29-1	TRBD2	CSVISYSGRDTGELFF	TGCAGCGTTATAAGCTATAGCGGGAGGGACACCGGGGAGCTGTTTTTT
NA	TRBJ1-3	TRBV11-2	NA	CASSRPRGNGNTIYF	TGTGCCAGCAGCAGGCCCCGGGGGAATGGAAACACCATATATTTT
NA	TRBJ1-4	TRBV27	NA	CASGTGREKLFF	TGTGCCAGCGGAACAGGGCGCGAAAAACTGTTTTTT
NA	TRBJ1-5	TRBV2	NA	CASSPALGGGDNQPQHF	TGTGCCAGCAGTCCTGCACTTGGAGGGGGGGACAATCAGCCCCAGCATTTT
NA	TRBJ2-7	TRBV10-1	NA	CASSERGAPSYEQYF	TGCGCCAGCAGTGAACGCGGAGCCCCCTCCTACGAGCAGTACTTC
NA	TRBJ1-2	TRBV11-2	NA	CASSSPGSSYGYTF	TGTGCCAGCAGCTCCCCCGGGTCCTCCTATGGCTACACCTTC
NA	TRBJ2-3	TRBV10-1	NA	CASSESSRDIYTDTQYF	TGCGCCAGCAGTGAGTCTTCCAGGGATATATACACAGATACGCAGTATTTT
NA	TRBJ1-2	TRBV18	NA	CASSPRSGVGYGYTF	TGTGCCAGCTCACCACGGTCGGGTGTAGGCTATGGCTACACCTTC
NA	TRBJ1-3	TRBV6-4	NA	CASRRYRVTGNTIYF	TGTGCCAGCAGGAGATACAGGGTCACTGGAAACACCATATATTTT
once	TRBJ2-3	TRBV3-1/TRBV3-2	TRBD2	CASSQDRLLAGTDTQYF	TGTGCCAGCAGCCAAGATAGATTACTAGCGGGGACAGATACGCAGTATTTT
NA	TRBJ2-2	TRBV14	TRBD1	CASSYPGQKPGELFF	TGTGCCAGCAGCTACCCGGGACAGAAACCCGGGGAGCTGTTTTTT
NA	TRBJ2-1	TRBV20-1	NA	CSARFYNEQFF	TGCAGTGCTCGTTTCTACAATGAGCAGTTCTTC
NA	TRBJ1-2	TRBV6-5	NA	CASSYGGAEVSYGYTF	TGTGCCAGCAGTTACGGGGGGGCGGAGGTGTCCTATGGCTACACCTTC
NA	TRBJ2-1	TRBV7-8	NA	CASSFSSDTSSYNEQFF	TGTGCCAGCAGTTTCTCGTCGGACACCAGCTCCTACAATGAGCAGTTCTTC
few	TRBJ2-7	TRBV5-5	TRBD1	CASSVSGTDYEQYF	TGTGCCAGCAGCGTTTCCGGGACAGACTACGAGCAGTACTTC
NA	TRBJ1-6	TRBV3-1/TRBV3-2	TRBD1	CASSRSTGTVVSPLHF	TGTGCCAGCAGTCGATCGACAGGGACAGTAGTTTCACCCCTCCACTTT
NA	TRBJ1-3	TRBV5-3	NA	CARSLAPGERSGNTIYF	TGTGCCAGAAGCCTCGCGCCAGGGGAGAGGTCTGGAAACACCATATATTTT
NA	TRBJ1-2	TRBV29-1	TRBD1	CSVESGQPRGDYGYTF	TGCAGCGTTGAATCGGGACAGCCCAGGGGAGACTATGGCTACACCTTC
few	TRBJ1-2	TRBV19	NA	CATVEKEAGGYTF	TGTGCCACGGTCGAAAAAGAGGCCGGCGGCTACACCTTC
NA	TRBJ2-1	TRBV9	NA	CASSVRGGDRSYNEQFF	TGTGCCAGCAGCGTAAGGGGGGGAGATCGCTCCTACAATGAGCAGTTCTTC
NA	TRBJ2-1	TRBV4-1	NA	CASSPPGGIKSNEQFF	TGCGCCAGCAGCCCCCCTGGAGGCATTAAGTCGAATGAGCAGTTCTTC
NA	TRBJ2-7	TRBV21-1	NA	CASSKGIAGYEQYF	TGTGCCAGCAGCAAAGGTATAGCAGGGTACGAGCAGTACTTC
few	TRBJ2-7	TRBV6-5	TRBD1	CASCRQGAGWEQYF	TGTGCCAGTTGCCGACAGGGGGCCGGATGGGAGCAGTACTTC
NA	TRBJ1-1	TRBV14	NA	CASSKHNMNTEAFF	TGTGCCAGCAGCAAACACAATATGAACACTGAAGCTTTCTTT
NA	TRBJ1-3	TRBV30	NA	CAWSVSLGTGSGNTIYF	TGTGCCTGGAGTGTAAGTTTGGGCACCGGCTCTGGAAACACCATATATTTT
once	TRBJ2-5	TRBV10-3	TRBD1	CAISPGDRGHKTQYF	TGTGCCATCAGCCCGGGGGACAGGGGGCATAAGACCCAGTACTTC
NA	TRBJ1-1	TRBV28	NA	CASSLWGRESLNTEAFF	TGTGCCAGCAGTTTATGGGGACGGGAGTCGTTGAACACTGAAGCTTTCTTT
NA	TRBJ2-7	TRBV30	TRBD1	CAWSSTPGTGVEQYF	TGTGCCTGGAGTTCCACCCCCGGGACAGGGGTAGAGCAGTACTTC
NA	TRBJ1-1	TRBV19	NA	CASSILGNTEAFF	TGTGCCAGTAGTATCCTCGGGAACACTGAAGCTTTCTTT
NA	TRBJ1-3	TRBV5-6	NA	CASSLLRTSGNTIYF	TGTGCCAGCAGCTTGCTCAGAACCTCTGGAAACACCATATATTTT
NA	TRBJ1-6	TRBV5-6	NA	CASSLWARGSPLHF	TGTGCCAGCAGCTTGTGGGCCCGCGGGTCACCCCTCCACTTT
once	TRBJ1-4	TRBV5-1	TRBD1	CASSSRQGLNEKLFF	TGCGCCAGCAGCTCCAGACAGGGATTAAATGAAAAACTGTTTTTT
NA	TRBJ1-4	TRBV6-6	TRBD1	CASRTDRGEKLFF	TGTGCCAGCAGGACTGACAGGGGTGAAAAACTGTTTTTT
NA	TRBJ2-3	TRBV5-1	TRBD1	CASSSGDRSGTDTQYF	TGCGCCAGCAGCTCGGGGGACAGGTCGGGGACAGATACGCAGTATTTT
NA	TRBJ2-5	TRBV6-1	NA	CASSYMETQYF	TGTGCCAGCAGTTATATGGAGACCCAGTACTTC
NA	TRBJ2-7	TRBV9	NA	CASSVDEGWEQYF	TGTGCCAGCAGCGTAGACGAGGGATGGGAGCAGTACTTC
NA	TRBJ1-3	TRBV5-4	NA	CASSFQFGNTIYF	TGTGCCAGCAGCTTCCAGTTTGGAAACACCATATATTTT
NA	TRBJ2-3	TRBV5-8	TRBD2	CASSDGTSGNTDTQYF	TGTGCCAGCAGCGATGGGACTAGCGGGAACACAGATACGCAGTATTTT
NA	TRBJ1-5	TRBV28	NA	CASSLSRNQPQHF	TGTGCCAGCAGTTTATCCAGAAATCAGCCCCAGCATTTT
NA	TRBJ2-7	TRBV6-5	NA	CASSTSGADHYEQYF	TGTGCCAGCAGTACGTCTGGGGCGGACCACTACGAGCAGTACTTC